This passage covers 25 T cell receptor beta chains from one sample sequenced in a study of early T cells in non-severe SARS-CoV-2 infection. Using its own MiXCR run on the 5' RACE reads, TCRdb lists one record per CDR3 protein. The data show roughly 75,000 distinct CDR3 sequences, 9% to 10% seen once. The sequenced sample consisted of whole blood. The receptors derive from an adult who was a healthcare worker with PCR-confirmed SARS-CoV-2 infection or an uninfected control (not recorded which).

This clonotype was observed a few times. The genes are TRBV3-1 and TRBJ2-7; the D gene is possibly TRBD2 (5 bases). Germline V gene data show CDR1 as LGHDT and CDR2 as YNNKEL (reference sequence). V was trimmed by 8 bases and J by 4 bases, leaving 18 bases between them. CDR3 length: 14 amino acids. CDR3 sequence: CASRSHEGVYEQYF. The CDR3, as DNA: TGTGCCAGCCGCTCCCACGAGGGAGTGTACGAGCAGTACTTC.

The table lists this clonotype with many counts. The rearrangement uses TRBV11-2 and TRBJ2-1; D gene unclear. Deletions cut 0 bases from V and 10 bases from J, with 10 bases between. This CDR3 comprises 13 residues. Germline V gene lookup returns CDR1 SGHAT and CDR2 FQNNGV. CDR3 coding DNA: TGTGCCAGCAGCTTAGAGGGCCCATTGGAGCAGTTCTTC. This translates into CASSLEGPLEQFF.

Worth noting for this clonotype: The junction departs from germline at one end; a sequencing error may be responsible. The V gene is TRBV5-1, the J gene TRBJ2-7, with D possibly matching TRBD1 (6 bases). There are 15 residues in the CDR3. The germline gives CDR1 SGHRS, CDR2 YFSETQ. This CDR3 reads CAGSDPDSPPYEQYF. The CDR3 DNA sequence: TGCGCCGGCAGCGACCCGGACAGCCCACCCTACGAGCAGTACTTC.

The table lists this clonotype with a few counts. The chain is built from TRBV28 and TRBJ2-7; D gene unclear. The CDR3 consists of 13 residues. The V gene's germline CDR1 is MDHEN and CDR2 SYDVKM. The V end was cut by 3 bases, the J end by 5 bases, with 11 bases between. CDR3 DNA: TGTGCCAGCAGTTTTACACTTGAAGACGAGCAGTACTTC. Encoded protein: CASSFTLEDEQYF.

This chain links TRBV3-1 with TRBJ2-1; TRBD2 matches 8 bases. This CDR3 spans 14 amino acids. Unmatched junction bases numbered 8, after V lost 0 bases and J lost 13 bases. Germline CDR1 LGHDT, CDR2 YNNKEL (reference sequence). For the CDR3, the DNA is TGTGCCAGCAGCCAAGAGTACCTAGGACTAGCTCAGTTCTTC. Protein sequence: CASSQEYLGLAQFF.

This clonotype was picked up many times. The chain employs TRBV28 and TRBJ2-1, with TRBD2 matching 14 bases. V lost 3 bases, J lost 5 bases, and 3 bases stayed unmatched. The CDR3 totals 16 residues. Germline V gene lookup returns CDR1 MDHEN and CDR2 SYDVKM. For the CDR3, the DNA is TGTGCCAGCAGTTTGCCGGGACTAGCGGGAGACAATGAGCAGTTCTTC. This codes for CASSLPGLAGDNEQFF. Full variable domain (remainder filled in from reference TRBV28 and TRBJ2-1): DVKVTQSSRYLVKRTGEKVFLECVQDMDHENMFWYRQDPGLGLRLIYFSYDVKMKEKGDIPEGYSVSREKKERFSLILESASTNQTSMYLCASSLPGLAGDNEQFFGPGTRLTVL.

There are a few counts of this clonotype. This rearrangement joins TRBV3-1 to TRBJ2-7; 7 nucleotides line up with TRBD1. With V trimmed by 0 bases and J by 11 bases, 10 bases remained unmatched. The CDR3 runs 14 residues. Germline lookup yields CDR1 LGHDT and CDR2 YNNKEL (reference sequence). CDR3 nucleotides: TGTGCCAGCAGCCAAGATTTGGCGTCGGGGACAGAGTACTTC. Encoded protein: CASSQDLASGTEYF.

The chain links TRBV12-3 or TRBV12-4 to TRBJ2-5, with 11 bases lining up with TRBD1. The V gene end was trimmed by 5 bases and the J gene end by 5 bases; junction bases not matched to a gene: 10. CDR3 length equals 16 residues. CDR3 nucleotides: TGTGCCAGCAGTCCAACCTCCGGGACAGGGGGTGAGACCCAGTACTTC. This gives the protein CASSPTSGTGGETQYF.

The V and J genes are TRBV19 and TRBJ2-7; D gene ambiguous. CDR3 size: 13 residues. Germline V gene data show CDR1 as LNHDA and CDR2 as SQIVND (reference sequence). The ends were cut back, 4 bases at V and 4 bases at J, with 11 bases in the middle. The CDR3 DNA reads TGTGCCAGTAGTACCCCCAACCTTTACGAGCAGTACTTC. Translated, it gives CASSTPNLYEQYF.

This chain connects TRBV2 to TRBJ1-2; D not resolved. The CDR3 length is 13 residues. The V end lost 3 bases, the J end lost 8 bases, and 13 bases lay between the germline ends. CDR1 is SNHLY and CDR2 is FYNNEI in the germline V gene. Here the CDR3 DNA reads TGTGCCAGCAGTGATGACGTTGTTGGGGGCTACACCTTC. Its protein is CASSDDVVGGYTF.

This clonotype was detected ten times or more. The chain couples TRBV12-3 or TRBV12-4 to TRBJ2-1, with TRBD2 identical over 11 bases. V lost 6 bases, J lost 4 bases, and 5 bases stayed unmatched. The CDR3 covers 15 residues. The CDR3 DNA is TGTGCCAGCAGCGCGGGACTAGCGGAATACAATGAGCAGTTCTTC. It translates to CASSAGLAEYNEQFF.

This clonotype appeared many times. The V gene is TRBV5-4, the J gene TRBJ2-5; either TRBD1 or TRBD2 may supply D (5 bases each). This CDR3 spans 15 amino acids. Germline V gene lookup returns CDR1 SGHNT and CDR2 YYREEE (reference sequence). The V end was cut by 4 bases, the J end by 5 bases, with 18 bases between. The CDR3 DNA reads TGTGCCAGCAGCCTCCAGGGTCGGTCGGGGGAGACCCAGTACTTC. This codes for CASSLQGRSGETQYF.

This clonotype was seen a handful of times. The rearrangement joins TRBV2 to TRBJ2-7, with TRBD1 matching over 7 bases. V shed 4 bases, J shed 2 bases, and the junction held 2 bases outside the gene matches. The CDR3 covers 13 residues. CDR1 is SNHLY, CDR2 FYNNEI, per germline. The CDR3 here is CASSGDSTYEQYF. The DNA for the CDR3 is TGTGCCAGCAGTGGGGACAGTACCTACGAGCAGTACTTC.

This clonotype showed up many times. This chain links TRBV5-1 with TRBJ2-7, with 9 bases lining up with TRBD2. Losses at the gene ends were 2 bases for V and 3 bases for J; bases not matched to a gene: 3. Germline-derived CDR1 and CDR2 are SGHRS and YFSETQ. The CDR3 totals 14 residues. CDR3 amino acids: CASSLPSGNYEQYF. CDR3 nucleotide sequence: TGCGCCAGCAGCTTACCTAGCGGGAACTACGAGCAGTACTTC.

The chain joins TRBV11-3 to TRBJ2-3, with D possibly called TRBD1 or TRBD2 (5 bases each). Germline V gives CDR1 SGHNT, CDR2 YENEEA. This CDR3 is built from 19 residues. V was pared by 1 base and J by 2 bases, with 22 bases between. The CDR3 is CASSLVWERGRGFTDTQYF. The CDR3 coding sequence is TGTGCCAGCAGCTTAGTGTGGGAGAGAGGAAGGGGATTCACAGATACGCAGTATTTT.

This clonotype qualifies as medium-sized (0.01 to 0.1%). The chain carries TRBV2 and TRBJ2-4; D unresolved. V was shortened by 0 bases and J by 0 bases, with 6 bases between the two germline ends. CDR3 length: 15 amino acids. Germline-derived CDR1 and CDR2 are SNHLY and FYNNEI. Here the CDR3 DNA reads TGTGCCAGCAGTGAAGCGGGTGTAGCCAAAAACATTCAGTACTTC. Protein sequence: CASSEAGVAKNIQYF.

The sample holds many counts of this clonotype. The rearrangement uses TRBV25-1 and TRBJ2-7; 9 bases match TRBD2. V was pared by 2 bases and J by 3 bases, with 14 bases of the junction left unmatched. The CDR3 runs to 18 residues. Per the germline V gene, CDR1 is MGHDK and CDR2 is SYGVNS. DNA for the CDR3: TGTGCCAGCAGTGAACCCCTCCGGGGGAGTAGCGGGAGCTACGAGCAGTACTTC. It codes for CASSEPLRGSSGSYEQYF.

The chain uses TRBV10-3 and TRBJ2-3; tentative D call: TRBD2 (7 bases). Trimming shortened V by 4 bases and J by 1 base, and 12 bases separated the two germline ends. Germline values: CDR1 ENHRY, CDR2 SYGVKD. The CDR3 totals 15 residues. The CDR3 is CAISGGGGGTDTQYF. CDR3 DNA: TGTGCCATCAGTGGAGGGGGAGGGGGCACAGATACGCAGTATTTT.

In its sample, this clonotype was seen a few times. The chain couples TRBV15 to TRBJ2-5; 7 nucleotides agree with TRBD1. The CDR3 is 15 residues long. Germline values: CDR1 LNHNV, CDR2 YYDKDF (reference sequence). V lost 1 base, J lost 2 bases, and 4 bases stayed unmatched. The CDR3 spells CATSRVTGLQETQYF. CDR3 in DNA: TGTGCCACCAGCAGAGTGACAGGGCTGCAAGAGACCCAGTACTTC.

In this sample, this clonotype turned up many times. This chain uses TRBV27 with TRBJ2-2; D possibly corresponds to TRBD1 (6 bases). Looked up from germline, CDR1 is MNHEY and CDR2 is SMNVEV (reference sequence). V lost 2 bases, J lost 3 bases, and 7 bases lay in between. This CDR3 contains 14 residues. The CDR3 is CASSLNRDTGELFF. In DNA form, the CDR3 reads TGTGCCAGCAGTTTAAACAGGGACACCGGGGAGCTGTTTTTT.

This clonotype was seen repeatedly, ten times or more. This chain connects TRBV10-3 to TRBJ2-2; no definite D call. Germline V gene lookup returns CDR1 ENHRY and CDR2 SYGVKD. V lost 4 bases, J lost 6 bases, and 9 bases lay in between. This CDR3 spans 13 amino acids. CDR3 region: CAISVRGPGELFF. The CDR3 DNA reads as TGTGCCATCAGTGTTCGAGGTCCCGGGGAGCTGTTTTTT.

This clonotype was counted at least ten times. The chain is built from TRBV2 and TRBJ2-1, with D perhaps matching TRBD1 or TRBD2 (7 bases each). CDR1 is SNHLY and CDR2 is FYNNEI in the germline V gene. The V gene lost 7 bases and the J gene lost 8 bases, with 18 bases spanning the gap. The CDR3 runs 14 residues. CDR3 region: CASKGEGAGHEQFF. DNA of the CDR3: TGTGCCAGCAAGGGGGAGGGGGCAGGACATGAGCAGTTCTTC.

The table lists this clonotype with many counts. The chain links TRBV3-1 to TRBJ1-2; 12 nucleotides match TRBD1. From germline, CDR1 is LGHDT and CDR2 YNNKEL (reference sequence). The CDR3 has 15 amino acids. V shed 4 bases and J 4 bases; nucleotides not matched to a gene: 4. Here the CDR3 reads CASSRWDRGLYGYTF. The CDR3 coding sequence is TGTGCCAGCAGCCGCTGGGACAGGGGGCTCTATGGCTACACCTTC.

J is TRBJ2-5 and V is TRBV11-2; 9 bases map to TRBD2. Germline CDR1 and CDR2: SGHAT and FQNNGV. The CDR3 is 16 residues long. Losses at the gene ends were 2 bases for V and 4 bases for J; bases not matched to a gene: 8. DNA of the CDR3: TGTGCCAGCAGCTTAACCGAAGGGACTAGCATAGAGACCCAGTACTTC. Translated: CASSLTEGTSIETQYF.

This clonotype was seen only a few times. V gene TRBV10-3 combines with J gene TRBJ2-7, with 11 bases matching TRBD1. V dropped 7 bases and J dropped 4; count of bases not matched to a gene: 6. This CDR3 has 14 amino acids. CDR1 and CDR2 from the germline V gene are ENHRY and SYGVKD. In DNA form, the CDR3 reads TGTGCCATCACCCCTGGGACAGGGGGTTACGAGCAGTACTTC. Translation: CAITPGTGGYEQYF.